This T cell receptor beta chain was profiled in a study of T cells in tuberculosis. The CDR3 runs to 17 residues. CDR1 SGHDT and CDR2 YYEEEE come from the germline V gene. V dropped 4 bases and J dropped 2; count of bases not matched to a gene: 15. Clones were read by immunoSEQ multiplex PCR, and TCRdb kept only the in-frame ones, dropping some. The sample records more than 30,000 clones, approximately 94% being singletons. This TCR was sampled from a donor aged 10-29 years with latent tuberculosis or without tuberculosis infection. The V and J genes are TRBV5-6 and TRBJ2-7, with 7 positions matching TRBD1. Specimen: PBMCs. The CDR3 DNA reads TGTGCCAGCAGCCCGGGACAGAGGATAGGAGGACCCTACGAGCAGTACTTC. This gives the protein CASSPGQRIGGPYEQYF.